This T cell receptor beta chain was retrieved from a study of T cell responses to AZD1222 COVID-19 vaccine (dated by TCRdb to the early 2020s). For the study in its entirety: A total of just over 230 trial participants underwent TCR sequencing, of whom some 210 received two doses of AZD1222 and some 25 received two doses of the MenACWY control vaccine. Enrollment into the trials was organized by age into subgroups of 18-55, 56-69 and 70-plus years, and those subgroups contained roughly 140, 27 and 60 TCR-sequenced participants, respectively. On the study overall, not on this receptor specifically: Participants were mostly white British and included more females than males, and it was suggested by the authors that clonal diversity may have been underestimated. Because no samples from the day 14 peak response were available, repertoires could be characterized only after the peak T cell response. A significant rise in spike-specific TCR breadth and depth was observed after two AZD1222 doses relative to day 0 and relative to MenACWY recipients. The 56-69-year group was small, and its depth increase did not reach significance, likely because of low power. Only six AZD1222 recipients were SARS-CoV-2 seropositive at baseline, limiting conclusions about previously exposed vaccinees. Vaccine-associated CD4 TCRs spanned the whole spike protein, with dominant responses in regions 160-218 and 743-854. Reportedly, close to half of the unique spike-specific TCRs recognized epitopes lying outside the regions that are mutated in the B.1.351 and B.1.1.7 variants.

CDR1 and CDR2 are read off the germline V gene as SGHRS and YFSETQ. Including cysteine and phenylalanine, the CDR3 has 16 amino acids. Only CDR3 DNA is held: 48 bases, read in frame from base 1. At the junction V is shortened by 1 base and J by 4 bases; bases outside the gene matches: 8. Read against the paper, the sample's time point label means: about 28 days (+/-7) after the second vaccine dose. AZD1222 recipients with second doses at about 4 weeks or about 12 weeks were pooled, because spike-specific TCR depth and breadth did not differ between schedules. Vaccinee samples were obtained from the UK trials COV001 and COV002, which included a single-blind randomized controlled phase 2/3 trial of AZD1222 (ChAdOx1 nCoV-19) in healthy adults. For TCRbeta chain sequencing, PBMC samples from trial participants were taken at day 0 and at day 28 after the second dose. This clone has a single count. Its antigen remains unidentified. No much larger clone is present one base from it, and per-base qualities are unavailable.

The CDR3 regions of human TCRbeta chains were analyzed by immunosequencing. The authors processed their data as follows. Repertoire TCRs were matched against a reference library of SARS-CoV-2-specific TCRs generated with the MIRA antigen-specificity platform. Breadth was defined as the fraction of unique TCRs that were SARS-CoV-2-associated, and depth was defined as the fraction of total T cells that were SARS-CoV-2-associated. Using the MIRA data, every spike-specific TCR was mapped to the spike region that the TCR reacted to and assigned to either a CD4 or a CD8 class. Log10-transformed breadth and depth values were compared by one-way ANOVA with Sidak's multiple comparisons tests. The source is immuneACCESS, and TCRdb retained only in-frame sequences with V and J called. Part of the clones is not carried over; for the studies checked, unresolved V genes explain less than half of this, and the remainder is unexplained. V and J calls and clone size are given by that table; D and trimming were obtained from the DNA. In all, the sample holds more than 100,000 clones, and 80% to 95% of those were seen once. Roughly 2% of the sample is taken by the ten largest.

The chain is assembled from TRBV5-1 and TRBJ2-1, with 7 bases aligning to TRBD1. This clonotype was obtained from an adult who received the AZD1222 COVID-19 vaccine. The specimen was peripheral blood, collected 28 days after the second AZD1222 dose. In nucleotide form, the sequence is TGCGCCAGCAGCTTGCGAAGGACAGGCCTTTACAATGAGCAGTTCTTC. Its coded protein is CASSLRRTGLYNEQFF.